This T cell receptor beta chain stems from a study of blood T cells in healthy people across ages. A second 7 to 11 cycle PCR used barcoded and J-beta primers. Each cDNA molecule received a tag from a template-switch adaptor that had 12 random nucleotides. TCRdb ran MiXCR on the 5' RACE reads and lists one entry per CDR3 protein. This sample has 600,000 to 1,000,000 distinct CDR3 sequences; about three fifths occur once, and the top ten carry about 20%. The TCR originated in a man aged 25-40 years in good health. The sequencing sample was made of blood.

The chain's CDR3 is CASSLGTGNIGNQPQHF. The CDR3 coding sequence is TGTGCCAGCAGCTTAGGGACAGGGAATATTGGCAATCAGCCCCAGCATTTT. The chain recombines TRBV7-9 with TRBJ1-5; 8 nucleotides agree with TRBD1. This CDR3 contains 17 residues. Trimming cost V 1 base and J 2 bases; bases outside gene matches: 7. Germline assignment: CDR1 SEHNR and CDR2 FQNEAQ (reference sequence). Supplemented by reference TRBV7-9 and TRBJ1-5, the full variable domain reads DTGVSQNPRHKITKRGQNVTFRCDPISEHNRLYWYRQTLGQGPEFLTYFQNEAQLEKSRLLSDRFSAERPKGSFSTLEIQRTEQGDSAMYLCASSLGTGNIGNQPQHFGDGTRLSIL.